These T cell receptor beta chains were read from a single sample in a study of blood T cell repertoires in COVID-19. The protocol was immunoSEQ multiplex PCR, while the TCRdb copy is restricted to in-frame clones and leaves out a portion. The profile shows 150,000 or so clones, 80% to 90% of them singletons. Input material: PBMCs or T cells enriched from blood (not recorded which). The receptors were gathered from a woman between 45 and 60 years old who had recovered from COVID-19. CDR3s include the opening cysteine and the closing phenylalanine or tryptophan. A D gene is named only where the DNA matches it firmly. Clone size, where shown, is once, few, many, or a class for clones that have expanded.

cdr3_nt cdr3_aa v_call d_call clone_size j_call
TGTGCCAGCAGACTAGCGGGTCAAGAGACCCAGTACTTC CASRLAGQETQYF TRBV25-1 TRBD2 NA TRBJ2-5
TGTGCCAGCGAGTCCGGGACTAGCGGGAGAGATGAGCAGTTCTTC CASESGTSGRDEQFF TRBV19 TRBD2 many TRBJ2-1
TGTGCCAGCAGCCAACTGCAGTCCGGAGATCCGCAGTATTTT CASSQLQSGDPQYF TRBV14 NA NA TRBJ2-3
TGTGCCAGCAGTTCCGACACTGGAAACACCATATATTTT CASSSDTGNTIYF TRBV6-5 NA once TRBJ1-3
TGTGCCAGCAGTTACGGGGGGGGTTATGGCTACACCTTC CASSYGGGYGYTF TRBV6-5 NA NA TRBJ1-2
TGTGCCAGCAGCCGACAGAATAATTCACCCCTCCACTTT CASSRQNNSPLHF TRBV11-2 NA NA TRBJ1-6
TGTGCCAGCAGCTTGGGACTGGGGGGGGATACGCAGTATTTT CASSLGLGGDTQYF TRBV7-2 TRBD2 NA TRBJ2-3
TGTGCCAGCAGTGAGGGACAGGGGCCCTCCTACAATGAGCAGTTCTTC CASSEGQGPSYNEQFF TRBV6-2/TRBV6-3 TRBD1 once TRBJ2-1
TGTGCCAGCAGCTTAGATAGTAAGTCCTACGAGCAGTACTTC CASSLDSKSYEQYF TRBV7-9 NA NA TRBJ2-7
TGTGCCAGCTCACCAGGGCGGGATGAAAAACTGTTTTTT CASSPGRDEKLFF TRBV18 NA few TRBJ1-4
TGTGCCAGCAGCCAAAAGACAGTGACTGGAGCTTTCTTT CASSQKTVTGAFF TRBV3-1/TRBV3-2 NA few TRBJ1-1
TGTGCCAGCAGTTTAAACATCTACGAGCAGTACTTC CASSLNIYEQYF TRBV28 NA few TRBJ2-7